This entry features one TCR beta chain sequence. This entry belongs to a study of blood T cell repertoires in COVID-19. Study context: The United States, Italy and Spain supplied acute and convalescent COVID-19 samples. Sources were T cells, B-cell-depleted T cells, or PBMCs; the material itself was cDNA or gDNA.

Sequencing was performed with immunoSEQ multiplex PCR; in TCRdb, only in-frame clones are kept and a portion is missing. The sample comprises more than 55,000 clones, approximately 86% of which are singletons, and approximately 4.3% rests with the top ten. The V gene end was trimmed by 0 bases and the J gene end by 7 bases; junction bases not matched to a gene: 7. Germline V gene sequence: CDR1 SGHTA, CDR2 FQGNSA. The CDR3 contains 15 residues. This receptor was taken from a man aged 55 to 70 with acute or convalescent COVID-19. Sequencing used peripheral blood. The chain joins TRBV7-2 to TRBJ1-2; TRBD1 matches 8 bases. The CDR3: CASSLALQGAGGYTF. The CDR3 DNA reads TGTGCCAGCAGCTTAGCACTTCAGGGGGCAGGTGGCTACACCTTC. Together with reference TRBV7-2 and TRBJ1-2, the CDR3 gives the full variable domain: GAGVSQSPSNKVTEKGKDVELRCDPISGHTALYWYRQSLGQGLEFLIYFQGNSAPDKSGLPSDRFSAERTGGSVSTLTIQRTQQEDSAVYLCASSLALQGAGGYTFGSGTRLTVV.